Below are 13 T cell receptor beta chains sequenced from a single sample in a study of blood T cells in healthy people across ages. The second PCR ran roughly 7 to 12 cycles with a sample-barcoded 5' primer and J-beta primers. TCRdb fed the 5' RACE reads into MiXCR, producing one record per CDR3 protein. The sample contains about a million distinct CDR3 sequences, roughly half of which appear only once. The sequenced material came from blood. These receptors came from a woman between 55 and 75 years old in good health.

The chain recombines TRBV28 with TRBJ2-3; D uncertain. Germline V gives CDR1 MDHEN, CDR2 SYDVKM. The CDR3 sequence is 14 residues long. V dropped 5 bases and J dropped 6 bases, with 15 bases sitting between them. The CDR3 nucleotides read TGTGCCAGCAGTAACGAGTGGACCACGGATACGCAGTATTTT. Translation: CASSNEWTTDTQYF.

This clonotype was detected only once. The V gene is TRBV3-1, the J gene TRBJ2-7; D not resolved. The CDR3 covers 15 residues. Germline CDR1 reads LGHDT; CDR2 reads YNNKEL (reference sequence). V lost 2 bases, J lost 3 bases, and 14 bases lay in between. This CDR3 reads CASSQYFLPYYEQYF. Here the CDR3 DNA reads TGTGCCAGCAGCCAATATTTCTTACCGTACTACGAGCAGTACTTC.

The J gene is TRBJ2-1, the V gene TRBV7-9; 7 bases map to TRBD1. J lost 7 bases, V lost 4 bases, and 25 bases had no gene match. This CDR3 spans 20 amino acids. Germline CDR1 is SEHNR and CDR2 is FQNEAQ (reference sequence). This chain's CDR3 is CASSSTSTGARTADRNEQFF. The CDR3 nucleotides are TGTGCCAGCAGCTCCACCAGTACAGGGGCCCGCACTGCCGATCGTAATGAGCAGTTCTTC.

The chain has TRBV7-8 and TRBJ2-7; the D gene is possibly TRBD2 (5 bases). V was cut by 5 bases and J by 3 bases, with 14 bases left in between. The CDR3 runs 14 residues. Germline V lookup: CDR1 SGHVS, CDR2 FQNEAQ. CDR3 nucleotide sequence: TGTGCCAGCAGCCCCCGGGAAGAGAGCTACGAGCAGTACTTC. Amino acid sequence: CASSPREESYEQYF.

This sequence joins TRBV28 and TRBJ2-5, with 7 bases matching TRBD2. The germline CDR1 and CDR2 sequences are MDHEN and SYDVKM. The CDR3 sequence is 15 residues long. With 6 bases clipped from V and 2 bases from J, the junction kept 9 bases outside the gene matches. The CDR3 DNA reads as TGTGCCAGCAGCTCACCCAGGGAGGGACAAGAGACCCAGTACTTC. It is translated as CASSSPREGQETQYF.

The CDR3 reads CSVLGPNLAGGADTQYF. CDR3 nucleotide sequence: TGCAGCGTCCTGGGACCAAACTTAGCGGGAGGGGCAGATACGCAGTATTTT. The rearrangement links TRBV29-1 to TRBJ2-3; TRBD2 matches at 11 bases. CDR1 is SQVTM, CDR2 ANQGSEA, per germline. With V trimmed by 6 bases and J by 4 bases, 15 bases remained unmatched. The CDR3 is 17 amino acids.

The chain employs TRBV28 and TRBJ2-4; D possibly uses TRBD1 or TRBD2 (5 bases each). The end of the DNA aligns better with TRBJ2-7, so the J call may be wrong. Germline CDR1 reads MDHEN; CDR2 reads SYDVKM. This CDR3 is built from 14 residues. In DNA form, the CDR3 reads TGTGCCAGCAAACTGCCAGGGACCCCCGACGAGCAGTACTTC. Translating it yields CASKLPGTPDEQYF.

The chain combines TRBV6-6 with TRBJ1-4; TRBD1 might be the D (5 bases). CDR3 length: 15 amino acids. Deletions cut 5 bases from V and 4 bases from J, with 14 bases between. Germline V gene data show CDR1 as MNHNY and CDR2 as SVGAGI (reference sequence). The CDR3 coding sequence is TGTGCCAGCAGTACCCCTAGGGGAGTTAATGAAAAACTGTTTTTT. This gives the protein CASSTPRGVNEKLFF.

The genes are TRBV20-1 and TRBJ1-2; 9 bases match TRBD1. This CDR3 spans 13 amino acids. Trimming took 7 bases from V and 7 from J; bases not matched to a gene: 10. Germline lookup yields CDR1 DFQATT and CDR2 SNEGSKA (reference sequence). The CDR3 nucleotides read TGCAGTGGGGCCGGGACAGGGATTTTTGGCTACACCTTC. This gives the protein CSGAGTGIFGYTF.

In its sample, this clonotype was seen a few times. This chain uses TRBV6-5 with TRBJ2-5; D is ambiguous. CDR3 length: 13 amino acids. CDR1 and CDR2 from the germline V gene are MNHEY and SVGAGI. V dropped 3 bases and J dropped 2 bases, with 7 bases sitting between them. The CDR3 DNA is TGTGCCAGCAGTTATGGAGAGCAAGAGACCCAGTACTTC. Protein: CASSYGEQETQYF.

The chain couples TRBV20-1 to TRBJ2-5; tentatively, D is TRBD2 (5 bases). Germline assignment: CDR1 DFQATT and CDR2 SNEGSKA (reference sequence). The CDR3 runs to 12 residues. V was pared by 0 bases and J by 13 bases, with 15 bases between. CDR3 loop: CSARDRARAGYF. The CDR3 DNA sequence: TGCAGTGCTAGAGATAGGGCACGGGCGGGGTACTTC.

V gene TRBV20-1 combines with J gene TRBJ2-7; 14 nucleotides match TRBD2. The germline V gene has CDR1 DFQATT and CDR2 SNEGSKA (reference sequence). This CDR3 region has 13 residues. The J segment lost 7 bases and the V segment lost 6 bases, leaving 5 bases of the junction unmatched. The CDR3: CSAPTSGGAEQYF. The CDR3 DNA reads TGCAGTGCCCCGACTAGCGGGGGGGCGGAGCAGTACTTC.

In this sample, this clonotype turned up a few times. The chain employs TRBV12-3 or TRBV12-4 and TRBJ2-7; 10 bases map to TRBD1. This CDR3 is 16 amino acids long. V was pared by 6 bases and J by 8 bases, with 16 bases of the junction left unmatched. This chain's CDR3 is CASSSTLIRDRGQQYF. The CDR3 region has the DNA TGTGCCAGCAGCTCCACCCTAATACGGGACAGGGGACAGCAGTACTTC.